This T cell receptor beta chain was identified during a study of identical twins (dated by TCRdb to the mid-2010s). Describing the broader study: To test whether fetal clonotypes persist, the study used deep sequencing on TCR alpha and beta repertoires from monozygotic twins, unrelated adults of various ages, and cord blood. To rule out contamination, replicate twin experiments were performed at different times with different library preparation protocols.

There are many counts of this clonotype. Its antigen remains unidentified. No much larger clone exists at a distance of one base, and base qualities are not known. The library came from 5' RACE. Sequencer: Illumina HiSeq 2000. A universal primer binding site was added through template switching, and the final cDNA carried a unique molecular identifier so that TCR cDNA molecules could be counted accurately. Specific primers in the conserved constant-segment region were used to synthesize first-strand cDNA for the TCR alpha and beta chains. Each cDNA library was double barcoded, with a SMART-Mk sample barcode plus Illumina barcodes, to control for contamination. TruSeq adapter sequences along with Illumina sample barcodes were introduced in two successive PCR steps. The TCR alpha and beta cDNA libraries were sequenced on the Illumina HiSeq platform using custom primers. The authors' pipeline ran thus. MiGEC was used to process raw reads and extract unique molecular identifiers, and MiXCR was used to find CDR3 positions. Recombination models were inferred per individual with the repgenHMM and IGoR tools using an EM algorithm. Shared clonotypes were analyzed with the tcR package in R, and sharing was normalized by the product of cloneset sizes. To study raw recombination free of thymic and clonal selection effects, out-of-frame nonproductive sequences were analyzed. The raw public reads went through TCRdb reprocessing: fastp at Q25, MiXCR clone calling, in-frame beta chains kept. Rows matching on CDR3 protein sequence are summarized as one entry with the most common DNA and genes. The authors' filters were not applied to this entry. This sample gives 250,000 to 300,000 distinct CDR3 sequences in total; about 8.3% of them show up just once. Clones ranked in the top ten supply roughly 3% of the sample.

Every donor was a healthy Caucasian. Three pairs of female monozygotic twins, all aged 18 to 29 years, were included in the twin cohort. Positive isolation kits from Invitrogen were used to isolate CD4+ and CD8+ T cell populations. Points the paper makes about the study in general: Abundant cord blood beta clonotypes had fewer insertions, young adult naive repertoires showed a similar but weaker trend, and memory repertoires showed no such trend. Because the same donors could not be followed over many years, the conclusions depended on cross-sectional statistical analysis. Compared with coincidental sharing between unrelated individuals, an excess of low generation-probability sequences was observed among out-of-frame TCR alpha sequences shared between twins. Invariant T cells such as MAIT and iNKT could partly confound zero-insertion analyses, although diverse VJ usage argued against such confounding for most clonotypes. In monozygotic twins, out-of-frame TCR alpha sharing was systematically underestimated by recombination models, although the models agreed with sharing between unrelated individuals. Excess twin sharing in beta out-of-frame sequences was weaker because fewer shared sequences lowered the signal-to-noise ratio.

These data were also reused for a study on yellow fever vaccine responses in identical twins. The second paper further reports: The T cell response to vaccination in identical twins was reported by the authors to appear partly convergent and partly personalized. Focusing on identical twins, the study followed the T cell clones that responded to the vaccine, and did so with precision.

Sequencing was done on a sample of CD8+ T cells sorted from blood. The TCR sequence derives from a woman between 18 and 29 years old in good health.

The nucleotide sequence reads as follows: TGTGCCAGCAGCCCCAGGAGCGGGACCAATGAGCAGTTCTTC. Translated, it reads CASSPRSGTNEQFF. The V and J segments used are TRBV7-9 and TRBJ2-1, with 7 middle bases fitting TRBD2. Spanning cysteine to phenylalanine, the CDR3 consists of 14 amino acids. The entry retains the CDR3 DNA only, 42 bases that are in frame from base 1. The germline V end is reduced by 5 bases and the J end by 6 bases; junction bases left unmatched: 7. The germline V gene encodes CDR1 SEHNR and CDR2 FQNEAQ (reference sequence).